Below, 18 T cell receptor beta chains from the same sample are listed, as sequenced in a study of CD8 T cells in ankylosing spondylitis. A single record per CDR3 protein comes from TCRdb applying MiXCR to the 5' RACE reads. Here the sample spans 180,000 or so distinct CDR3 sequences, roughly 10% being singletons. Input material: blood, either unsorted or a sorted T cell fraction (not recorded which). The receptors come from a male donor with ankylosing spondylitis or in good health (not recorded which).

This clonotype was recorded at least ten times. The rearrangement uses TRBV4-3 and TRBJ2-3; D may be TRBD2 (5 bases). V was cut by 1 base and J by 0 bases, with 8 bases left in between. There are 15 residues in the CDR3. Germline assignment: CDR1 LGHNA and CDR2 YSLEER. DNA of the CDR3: TGCGCCAGCAGCCAAGGAGGACTTAGCACAGATACGCAGTATTTT. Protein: CASSQGGLSTDTQYF.

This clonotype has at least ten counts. The CDR3 here is CASRRDRVTSGNTIYF. Here the CDR3 DNA reads TGTGCCAGCAGGCGGGACAGAGTTACCTCTGGAAACACCATATATTTT. V and J are TRBV12-3 or TRBV12-4 and TRBJ1-3; TRBD1 agrees at 7 bases. The CDR3 consists of 16 residues. J gave up 0 bases and V 6 bases, and 8 bases lay outside the gene matches.

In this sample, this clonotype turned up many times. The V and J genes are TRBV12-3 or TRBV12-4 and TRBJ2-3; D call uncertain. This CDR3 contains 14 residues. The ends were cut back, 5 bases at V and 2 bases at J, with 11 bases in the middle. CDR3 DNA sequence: TGTGCCAGCAGTGACCTTGGCTCCACAGATACGCAGTATTTT. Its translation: CASSDLGSTDTQYF.

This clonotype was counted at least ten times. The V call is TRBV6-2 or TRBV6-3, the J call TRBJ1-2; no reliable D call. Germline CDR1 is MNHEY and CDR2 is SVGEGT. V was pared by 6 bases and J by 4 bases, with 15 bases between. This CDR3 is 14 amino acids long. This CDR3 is CASSSPWETYGYTF. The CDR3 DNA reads TGTGCCAGCAGCTCCCCCTGGGAGACCTATGGCTACACCTTC.

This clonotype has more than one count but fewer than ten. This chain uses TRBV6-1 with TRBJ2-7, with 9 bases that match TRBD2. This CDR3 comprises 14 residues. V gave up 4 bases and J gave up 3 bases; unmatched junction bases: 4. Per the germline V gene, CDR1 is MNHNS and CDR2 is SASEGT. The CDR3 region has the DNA TGTGCCAGCAGTGCACTAGCGGGCATCTACGAGCAGTACTTC. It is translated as CASSALAGIYEQYF.

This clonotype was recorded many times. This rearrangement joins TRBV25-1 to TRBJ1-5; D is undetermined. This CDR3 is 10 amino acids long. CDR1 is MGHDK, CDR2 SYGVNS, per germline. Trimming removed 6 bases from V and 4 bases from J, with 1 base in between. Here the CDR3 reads CASRNQPQHF. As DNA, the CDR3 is TGTGCCAGCAGAAATCAGCCCCAGCATTTT. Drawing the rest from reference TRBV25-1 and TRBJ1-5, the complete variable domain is EADIYQTPRYLVIGTGKKITLECSQTMGHDKMYWYQQDPGMELHLIHYSYGVNSTEKGDLSSESTVSRIRTEHFPLTLESARPSHTSQYLCASRNQPQHFGDGTRLSIL.

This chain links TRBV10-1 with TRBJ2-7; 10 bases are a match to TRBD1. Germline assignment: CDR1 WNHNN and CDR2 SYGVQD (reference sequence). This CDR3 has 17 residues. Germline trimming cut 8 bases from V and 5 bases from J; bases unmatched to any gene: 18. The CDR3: CASSPGTGAPLKNEQYF. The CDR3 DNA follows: TGCGCCAGCTCGCCCGGGACAGGGGCACCTCTGAAGAACGAGCAGTACTTC.

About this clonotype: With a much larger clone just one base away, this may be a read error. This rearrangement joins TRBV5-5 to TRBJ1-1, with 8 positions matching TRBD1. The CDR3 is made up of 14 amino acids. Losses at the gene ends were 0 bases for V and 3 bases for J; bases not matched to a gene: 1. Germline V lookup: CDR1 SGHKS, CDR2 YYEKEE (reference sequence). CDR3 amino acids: CASSLVTGDTEAFF. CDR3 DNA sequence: TGTGCCAGCAGCTTGGTGACAGGGGACACTGAAGCTTTCTTT.

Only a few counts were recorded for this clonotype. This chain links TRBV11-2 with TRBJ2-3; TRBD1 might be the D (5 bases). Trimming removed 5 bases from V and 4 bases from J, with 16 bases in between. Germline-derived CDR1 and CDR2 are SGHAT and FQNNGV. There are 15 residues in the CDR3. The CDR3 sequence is CASSPLGVGADTQYF. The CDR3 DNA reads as TGTGCCAGCAGCCCTCTAGGGGTTGGGGCAGATACGCAGTATTTT.

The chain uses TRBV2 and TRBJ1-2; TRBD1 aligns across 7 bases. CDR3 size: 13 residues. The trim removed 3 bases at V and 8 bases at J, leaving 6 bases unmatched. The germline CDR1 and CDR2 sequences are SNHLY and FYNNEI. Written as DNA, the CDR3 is TGTGCCAGCAGTGATTGGGACAGCTTGGGCTACACCTTC. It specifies CASSDWDSLGYTF.

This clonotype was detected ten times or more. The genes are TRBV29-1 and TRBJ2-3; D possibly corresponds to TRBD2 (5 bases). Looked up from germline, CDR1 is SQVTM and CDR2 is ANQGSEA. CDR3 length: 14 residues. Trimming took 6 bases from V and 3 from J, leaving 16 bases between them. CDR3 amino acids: CSVGNVPGTDTQYF. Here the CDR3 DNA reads TGCAGCGTGGGCAATGTCCCGGGAACAGATACGCAGTATTTT.

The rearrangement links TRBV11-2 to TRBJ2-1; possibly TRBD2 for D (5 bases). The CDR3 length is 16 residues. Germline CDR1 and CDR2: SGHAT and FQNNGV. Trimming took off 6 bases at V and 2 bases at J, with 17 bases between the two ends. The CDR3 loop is CASRALRGRAYNEQFF. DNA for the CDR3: TGTGCCAGCAGAGCCCTCCGGGGAAGGGCCTACAATGAGCAGTTCTTC.

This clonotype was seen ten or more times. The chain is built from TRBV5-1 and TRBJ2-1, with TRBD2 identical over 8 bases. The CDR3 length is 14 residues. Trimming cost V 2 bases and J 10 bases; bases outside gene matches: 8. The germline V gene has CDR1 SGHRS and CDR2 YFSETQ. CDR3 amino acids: CASSFSGGPREQFF. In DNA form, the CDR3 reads TGCGCCAGCAGCTTTTCGGGGGGGCCACGGGAGCAGTTCTTC.

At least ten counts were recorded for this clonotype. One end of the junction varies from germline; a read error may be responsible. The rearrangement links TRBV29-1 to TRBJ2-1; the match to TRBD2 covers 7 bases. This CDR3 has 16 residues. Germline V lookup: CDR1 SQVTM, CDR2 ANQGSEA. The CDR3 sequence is CSVTRAEIAGYYEQFF. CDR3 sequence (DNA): TGCAGCGTTACCCGAGCAGAGATAGCGGGCTACTATGAGCAGTTCTTC.

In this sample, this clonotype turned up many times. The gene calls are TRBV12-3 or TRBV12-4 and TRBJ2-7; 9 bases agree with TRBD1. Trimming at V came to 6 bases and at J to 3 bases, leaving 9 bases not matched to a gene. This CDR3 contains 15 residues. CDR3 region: CASSPGTGPLYEQYF. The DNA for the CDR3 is TGTGCCAGCAGCCCCGGGACAGGGCCCCTCTACGAGCAGTACTTC.

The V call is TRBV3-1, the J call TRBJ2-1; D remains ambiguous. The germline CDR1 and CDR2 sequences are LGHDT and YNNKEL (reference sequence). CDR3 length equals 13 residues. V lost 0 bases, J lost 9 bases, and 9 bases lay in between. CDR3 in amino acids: CASSQDFAGEQFF. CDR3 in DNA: TGTGCCAGCAGCCAAGACTTCGCCGGTGAGCAGTTCTTC.

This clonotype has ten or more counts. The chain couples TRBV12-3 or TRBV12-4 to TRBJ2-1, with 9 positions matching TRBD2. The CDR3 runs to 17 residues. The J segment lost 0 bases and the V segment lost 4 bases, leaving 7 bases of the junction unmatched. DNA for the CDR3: TGTGCCAGCAGTTCGGCTAGCGGGGCCAGCTCCTACAATGAGCAGTTCTTC. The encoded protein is CASSSASGASSYNEQFF.

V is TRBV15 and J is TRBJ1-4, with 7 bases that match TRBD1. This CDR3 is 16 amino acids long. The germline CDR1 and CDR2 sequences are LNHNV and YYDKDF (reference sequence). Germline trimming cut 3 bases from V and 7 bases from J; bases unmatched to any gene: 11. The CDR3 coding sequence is TGTGCCACCAGCAGCGGTAGACAGGGAGCAGGTGAAAAACTGTTTTTT. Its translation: CATSSGRQGAGEKLFF.